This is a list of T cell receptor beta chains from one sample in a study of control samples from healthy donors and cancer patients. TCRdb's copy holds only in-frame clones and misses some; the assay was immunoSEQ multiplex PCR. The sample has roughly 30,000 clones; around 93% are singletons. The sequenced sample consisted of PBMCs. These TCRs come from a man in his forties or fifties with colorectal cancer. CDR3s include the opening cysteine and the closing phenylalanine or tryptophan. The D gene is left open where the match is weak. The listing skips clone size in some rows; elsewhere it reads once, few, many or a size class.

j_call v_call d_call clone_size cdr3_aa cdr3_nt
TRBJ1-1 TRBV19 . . CASGGGRDTEAFF TGTGCCAGTGGAGGGGGAAGGGACACTGAAGCTTTCTTT
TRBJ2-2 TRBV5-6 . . CASSLVTGRTGELFF TGTGCCAGCAGCTTGGTCACAGGGAGGACCGGGGAGCTGTTTTTT
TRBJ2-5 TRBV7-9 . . CASSSTGRLQETQYF TGTGCCAGCAGCTCCACGGGACGGTTGCAAGAGACCCAGTACTTC
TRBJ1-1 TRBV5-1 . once CASSPRDGPNTEAFF TGCGCCAGCAGCCCACGGGACGGCCCGAACACTGAAGCTTTCTTT
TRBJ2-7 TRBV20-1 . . CSASIRQRWGEQYF TGCAGTGCTAGTATCAGGCAGCGGTGGGGAGAGCAGTACTTC
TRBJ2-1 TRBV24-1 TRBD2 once CATSDPSGGHNEQFF TGTGCCACCAGTGATCCCAGCGGGGGACACAATGAGCAGTTCTTC
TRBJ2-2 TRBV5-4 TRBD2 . CASSSGTSGGLNTGELFF TGTGCCAGCAGCTCGGGGACTAGCGGGGGGCTGAACACCGGGGAGCTGTTTTTT
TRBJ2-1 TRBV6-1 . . CASSEAEVGHEQFF TGTGCCAGCAGTGAAGCAGAGGTGGGGCATGAGCAGTTCTTC
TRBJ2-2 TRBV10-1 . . CASTVSWGTGELFF TGCGCCAGCACTGTCTCGTGGGGCACCGGGGAGCTGTTTTTT
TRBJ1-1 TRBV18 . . CASSTDPTEAFF TGTGCCAGCTCAACCGACCCCACTGAAGCTTTCTTT
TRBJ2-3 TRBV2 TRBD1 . CASSGQAGDTQYF TGTGCCAGCAGCGGACAGGCTGGGGATACGCAGTATTTT
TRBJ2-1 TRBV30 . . CAWKPRGVDNEQFF TGTGCCTGGAAACCGAGGGGGGTCGACAATGAGCAGTTCTTC
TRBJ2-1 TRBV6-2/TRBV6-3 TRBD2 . CASSSRLAGNYNEQFF TGTGCCAGCAGTTCACGACTAGCGGGGAACTACAATGAGCAGTTCTTC
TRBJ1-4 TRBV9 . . CASSVAVGVNEKLFF TGTGCCAGCAGCGTAGCTGTAGGGGTTAATGAAAAACTGTTTTTT
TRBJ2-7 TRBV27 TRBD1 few CASSLQGANYEQYF TGTGCCAGCAGTTTACAGGGGGCCAATTACGAGCAGTACTTC
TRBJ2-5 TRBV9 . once CASSVAGGHQETQYF TGTGCCAGCAGCGTAGCCGGGGGGCATCAAGAGACCCAGTACTTC
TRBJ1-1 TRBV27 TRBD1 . CASSDHSTGRTEAFF TGTGCCAGCAGTGATCATTCGACAGGGCGGACTGAAGCTTTCTTT